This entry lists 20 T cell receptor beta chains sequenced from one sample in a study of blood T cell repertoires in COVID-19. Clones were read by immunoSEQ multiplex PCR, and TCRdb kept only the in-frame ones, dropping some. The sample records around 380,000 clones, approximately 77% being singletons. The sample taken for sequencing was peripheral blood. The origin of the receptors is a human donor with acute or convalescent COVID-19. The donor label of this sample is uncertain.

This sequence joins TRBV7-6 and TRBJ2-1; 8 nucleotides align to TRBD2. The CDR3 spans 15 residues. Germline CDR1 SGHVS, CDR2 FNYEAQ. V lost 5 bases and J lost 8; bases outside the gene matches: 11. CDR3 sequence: CASSLTGTRVYEQFF. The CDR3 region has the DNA TGTGCCAGCAGCCTCACCGGGACTAGGGTCTATGAGCAGTTCTTC.

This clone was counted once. The CDR3 nucleotides read TGCAGTGCTACCGGAGGACTGGGGCAGTTCTTC. It yields the protein CSATGGLGQFF. This chain links TRBV20-1 with TRBJ2-1; TRBD2 might be the D (5 bases). The CDR3 spans 11 residues. Trimming stripped 4 bases from V and 12 bases from J, with 13 bases between. The V gene's germline CDR1 is DFQATT and CDR2 SNEGSKA (reference sequence).

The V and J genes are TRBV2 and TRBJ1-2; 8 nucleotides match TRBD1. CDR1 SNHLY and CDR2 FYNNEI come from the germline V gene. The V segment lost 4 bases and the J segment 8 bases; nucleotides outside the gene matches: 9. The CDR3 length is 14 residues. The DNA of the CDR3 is TGTGCCAGCAGTGGCCTGGACAGGGTTGAGGGCTACACCTTC. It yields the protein CASSGLDRVEGYTF.

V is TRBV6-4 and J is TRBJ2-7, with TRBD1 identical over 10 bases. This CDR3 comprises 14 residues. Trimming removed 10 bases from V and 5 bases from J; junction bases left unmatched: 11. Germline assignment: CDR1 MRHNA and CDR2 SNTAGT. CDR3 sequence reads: CAILSGTGAHEQYF. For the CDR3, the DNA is TGTGCCATCTTATCCGGGACAGGGGCACACGAGCAGTACTTC.

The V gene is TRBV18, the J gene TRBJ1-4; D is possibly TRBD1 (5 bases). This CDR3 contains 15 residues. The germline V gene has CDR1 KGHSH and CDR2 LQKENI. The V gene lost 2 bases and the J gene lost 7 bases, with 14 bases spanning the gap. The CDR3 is CASSPGTPRGEKLFF. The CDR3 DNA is TGTGCCAGCTCACCAGGGACCCCGCGGGGTGAAAAACTGTTTTTT.

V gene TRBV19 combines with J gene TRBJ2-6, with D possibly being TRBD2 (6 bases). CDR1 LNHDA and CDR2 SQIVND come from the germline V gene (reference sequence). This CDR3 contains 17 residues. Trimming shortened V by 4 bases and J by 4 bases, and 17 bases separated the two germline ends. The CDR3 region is CASSKDVFGRGANVLTF. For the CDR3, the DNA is TGTGCCAGTAGTAAGGATGTGTTCGGGAGAGGGGCCAACGTCCTGACTTTC.

The CDR3 loop reads CASGNRADTQYF. The CDR3, as DNA: TGTGCTAGTGGTAACAGGGCTGATACGCAGTATTTT. This chain connects TRBV12-5 to TRBJ2-3; TRBD1 might be the D (6 bases). Germline CDR1 LGHNT, CDR2 FRNRAP. Trimming pared 5 bases from V and 6 bases from J, leaving 9 bases between. This CDR3 comprises 12 residues. The variable domain in full, with the rest retrieved from reference TRBV12-5 and TRBJ2-3, is DARVTQTPRHKVTEMGQEVTMRCQPILGHNTVFWYRQTMMQGLELLAYFRNRAPLDDSGMPKDRFSAEMPDATLATLKIQPSEPRDSAVYFCASGNRADTQYFGPGTRLTVL.

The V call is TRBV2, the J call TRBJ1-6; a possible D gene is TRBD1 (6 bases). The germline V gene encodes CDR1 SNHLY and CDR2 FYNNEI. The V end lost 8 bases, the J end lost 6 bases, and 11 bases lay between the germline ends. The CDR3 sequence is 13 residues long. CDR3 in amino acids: CASDGGRNSPLHF. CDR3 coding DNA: TGTGCCAGCGATGGGGGCCGTAATTCACCCCTCCACTTT.

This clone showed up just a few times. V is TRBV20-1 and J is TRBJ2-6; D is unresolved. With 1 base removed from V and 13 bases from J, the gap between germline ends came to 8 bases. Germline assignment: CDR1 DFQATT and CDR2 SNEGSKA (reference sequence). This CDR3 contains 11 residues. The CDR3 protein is CSARGSGVLTF. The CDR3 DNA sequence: TGCAGTGCTAGAGGTTCCGGGGTCCTGACTTTC.

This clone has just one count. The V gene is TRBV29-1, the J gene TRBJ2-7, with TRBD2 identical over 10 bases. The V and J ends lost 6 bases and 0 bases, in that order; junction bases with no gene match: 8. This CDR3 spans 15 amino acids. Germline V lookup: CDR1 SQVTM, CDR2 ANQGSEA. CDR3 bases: TGCAGCGTCGACCCGGGACTAGCGAGCTCCTACGAGCAGTACTTC. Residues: CSVDPGLASSYEQYF.

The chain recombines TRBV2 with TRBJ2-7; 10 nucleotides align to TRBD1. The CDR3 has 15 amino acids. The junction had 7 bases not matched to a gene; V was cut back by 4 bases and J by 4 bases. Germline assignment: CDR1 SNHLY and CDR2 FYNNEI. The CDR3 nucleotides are TGTGCCAGCAGTGTGAATGGGGGACAGGGGTACGAGCAGTACTTC. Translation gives CASSVNGGQGYEQYF.

The chain's CDR3 is CASSQAGGRADTQYF. The CDR3 DNA follows: TGTGCCAGCAGTCAAGCGGGGGGGCGGGCGGATACGCAGTATTTT. The genes are TRBV28 and TRBJ2-3; TRBD2 matches 10 bases. Germline CDR1 MDHEN, CDR2 SYDVKM. This CDR3 region has 15 residues. The V segment lost 5 bases and the J segment 6 bases; nucleotides outside the gene matches: 8.

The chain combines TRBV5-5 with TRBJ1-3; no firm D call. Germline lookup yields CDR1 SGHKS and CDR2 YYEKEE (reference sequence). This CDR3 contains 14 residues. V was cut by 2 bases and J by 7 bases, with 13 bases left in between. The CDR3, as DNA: TGTGCCAGCAGCTTTGGCGGGGTAGGCAACACCATATATTTT. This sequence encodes CASSFGGVGNTIYF.

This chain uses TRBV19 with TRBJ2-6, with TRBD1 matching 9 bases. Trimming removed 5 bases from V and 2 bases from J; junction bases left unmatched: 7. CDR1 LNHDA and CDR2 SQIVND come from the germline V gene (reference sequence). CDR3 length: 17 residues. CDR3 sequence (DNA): TGTGCCAGTAGTCCAGGACAGGGGTTGGCTGGGGCCAACGTCCTGACTTTC. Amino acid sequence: CASSPGQGLAGANVLTF.

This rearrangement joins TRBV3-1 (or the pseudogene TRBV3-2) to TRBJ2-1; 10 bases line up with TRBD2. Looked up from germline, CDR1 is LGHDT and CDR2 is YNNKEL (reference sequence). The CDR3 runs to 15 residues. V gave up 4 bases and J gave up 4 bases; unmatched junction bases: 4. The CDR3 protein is CASSRGLAEYNEQFF. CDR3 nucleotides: TGTGCCAGCAGCCGAGGACTAGCGGAATACAATGAGCAGTTCTTC.

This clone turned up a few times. CDR3 amino acids: CASSRAGSDQETQYF. Here the CDR3 DNA reads TGTGCCAGCAGCCGAGCGGGGAGTGACCAAGAGACCCAGTACTTC. The chain is built from TRBV7-9 and TRBJ2-5; 7 bases match TRBD2. Germline loops: CDR1 SEHNR, CDR2 FQNEAQ (reference sequence). The CDR3 has 15 amino acids. V dropped 5 bases and J dropped 0; count of bases not matched to a gene: 6.

DNA of the CDR3: TGTGCCAGCACCGACAGGGGGCGTAACACCGGGGAGCTGTTTTTT. It codes for CASTDRGRNTGELFF. The rearrangement links TRBV6-5 to TRBJ2-2; 10 nucleotides align to TRBD1. The CDR3 is made up of 15 amino acids. With 7 bases clipped from V and 2 bases from J, the junction kept 4 bases outside the gene matches. Germline lookup yields CDR1 MNHEY and CDR2 SVGAGI.

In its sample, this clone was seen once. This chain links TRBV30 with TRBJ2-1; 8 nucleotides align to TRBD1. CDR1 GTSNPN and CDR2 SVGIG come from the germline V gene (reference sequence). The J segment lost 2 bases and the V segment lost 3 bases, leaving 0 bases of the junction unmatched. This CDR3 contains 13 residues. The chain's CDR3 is CAWRGQAYNEQFF. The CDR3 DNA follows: TGTGCCTGGAGGGGACAGGCCTACAATGAGCAGTTCTTC.

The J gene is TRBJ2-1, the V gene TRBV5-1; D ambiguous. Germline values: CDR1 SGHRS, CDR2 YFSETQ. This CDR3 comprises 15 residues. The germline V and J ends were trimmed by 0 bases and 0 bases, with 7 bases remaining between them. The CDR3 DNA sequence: TGCGCCAGCAGCTTGGCGAGGTACTCCTACAATGAGCAGTTCTTC. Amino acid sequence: CASSLARYSYNEQFF.

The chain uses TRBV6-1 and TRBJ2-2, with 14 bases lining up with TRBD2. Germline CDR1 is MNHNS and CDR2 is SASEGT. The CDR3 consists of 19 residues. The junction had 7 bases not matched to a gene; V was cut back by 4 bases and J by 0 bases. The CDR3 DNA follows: TGTGCCAGCAGTGCCGGCGGACTAGCGGGGGGTGCGAACACCGGGGAGCTGTTTTTT. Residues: CASSAGGLAGGANTGELFF.